The entry below gives a single T cell receptor beta chain sequence along with its context. The data originate from a study of blood T cells in healthy people across ages. The V end was cut by 6 bases, the J end by 4 bases, with 12 bases between. The germline V gene has CDR1 DFQATT and CDR2 SNEGSKA (reference sequence). This CDR3 comprises 12 residues. The authors ran a second PCR of roughly 6 to 12 cycles using a sample-barcoded 5' primer and a J-beta primer mix. TCRdb re-called the 5' RACE reads through MiXCR, storing one row per CDR3 protein. Of approximately 1.5 million distinct CDR3 sequences in the sample, approximately 42% were seen once.

This clonotype was obtained from a woman aged 18-35 years in good health. Specimen: blood. J is TRBJ1-1 and V is TRBV20-1; D is unresolved. In nucleotides, the CDR3 is TGCAGTGCGAGTGCGCTGGTCACTGAAGCTTTCTTT. Translating it yields CSASALVTEAFF.